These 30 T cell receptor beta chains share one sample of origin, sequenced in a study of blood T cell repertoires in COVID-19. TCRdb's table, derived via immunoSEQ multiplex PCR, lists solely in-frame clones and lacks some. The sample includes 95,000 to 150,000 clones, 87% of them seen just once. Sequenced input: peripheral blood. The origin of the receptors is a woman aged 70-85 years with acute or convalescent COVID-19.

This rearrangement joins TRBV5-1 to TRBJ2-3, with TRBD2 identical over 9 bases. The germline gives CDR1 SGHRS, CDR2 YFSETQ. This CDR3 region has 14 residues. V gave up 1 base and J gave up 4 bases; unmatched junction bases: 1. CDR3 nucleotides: TGCGCCAGCAGCTTGAAGCGGGGGGCAGATACGCAGTATTTT. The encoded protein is CASSLKRGADTQYF.

CDR3 nucleotides: TGTGCCAGCAGCCAAGACAGACAGGCCACCTACGAGCAGTACTTC. It encodes CASSQDRQATYEQYF. J is TRBJ2-7 and V is TRBV3-1 (or the pseudogene TRBV3-2); the D gene is possibly TRBD1 (6 bases). Germline V gene sequence: CDR1 LGHDT, CDR2 YNNKEL (reference sequence). V was cut by 0 bases and J by 2 bases, with 11 bases left in between. There are 15 residues in the CDR3.

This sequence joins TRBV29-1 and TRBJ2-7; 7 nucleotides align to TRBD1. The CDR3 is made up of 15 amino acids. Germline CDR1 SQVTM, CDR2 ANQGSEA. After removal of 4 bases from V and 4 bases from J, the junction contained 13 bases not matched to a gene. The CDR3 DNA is TGCAGCGTTGGTCCTCCCGGGACAGCAATTTACGAGCAGTACTTC. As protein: CSVGPPGTAIYEQYF.

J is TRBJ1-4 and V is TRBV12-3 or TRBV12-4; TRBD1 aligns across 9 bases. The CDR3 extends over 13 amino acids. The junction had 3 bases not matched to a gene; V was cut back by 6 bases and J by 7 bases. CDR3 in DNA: TGTGCCAGCAGGGGGACAGGGATTGAAAAACTGTTTTTT. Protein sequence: CASRGTGIEKLFF.

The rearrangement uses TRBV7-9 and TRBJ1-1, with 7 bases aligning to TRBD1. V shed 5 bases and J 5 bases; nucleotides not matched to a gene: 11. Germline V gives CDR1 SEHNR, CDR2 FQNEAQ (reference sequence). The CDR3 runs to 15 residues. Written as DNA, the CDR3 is TGTGCCAGCAGCCCAACGTACAGGGGAGATACTGAAGCTTTCTTT. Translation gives CASSPTYRGDTEAFF.

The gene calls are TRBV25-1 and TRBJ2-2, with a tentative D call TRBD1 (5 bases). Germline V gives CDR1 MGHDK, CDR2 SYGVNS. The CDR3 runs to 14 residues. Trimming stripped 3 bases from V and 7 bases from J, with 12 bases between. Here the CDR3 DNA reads TGTGCCAGCAGTGAGCAGGGTGCGATCGGGGAGCTGTTTTTT. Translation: CASSEQGAIGELFF.

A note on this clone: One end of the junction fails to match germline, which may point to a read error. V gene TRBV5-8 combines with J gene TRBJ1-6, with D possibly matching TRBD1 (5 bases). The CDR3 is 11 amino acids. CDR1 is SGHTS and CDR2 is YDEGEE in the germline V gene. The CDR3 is CASSWGGPRAF. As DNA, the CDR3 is TGTGCCAGCAGCTGGGGGGGACCCCGGGCCTTT.

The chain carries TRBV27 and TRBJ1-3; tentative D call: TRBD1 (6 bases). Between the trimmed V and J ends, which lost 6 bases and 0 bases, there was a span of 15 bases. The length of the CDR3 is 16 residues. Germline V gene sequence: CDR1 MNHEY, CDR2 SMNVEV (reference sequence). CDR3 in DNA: TGTGCCAGCAGGGCAGGGGAGGGGTTCTCTGGAAACACCATATATTTT. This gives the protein CASRAGEGFSGNTIYF.

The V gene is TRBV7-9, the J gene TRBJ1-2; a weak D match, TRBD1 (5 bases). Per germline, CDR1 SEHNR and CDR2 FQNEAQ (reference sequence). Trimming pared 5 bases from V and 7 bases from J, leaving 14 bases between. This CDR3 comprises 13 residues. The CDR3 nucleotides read TGTGCCAGCAGCAGGGGCGGAGGGTTTGGCTACACCTTC. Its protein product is CASSRGGGFGYTF.

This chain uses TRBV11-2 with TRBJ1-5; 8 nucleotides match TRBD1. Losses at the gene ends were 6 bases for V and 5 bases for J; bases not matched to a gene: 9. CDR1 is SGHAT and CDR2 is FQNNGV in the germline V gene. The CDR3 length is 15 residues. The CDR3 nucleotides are TGTGCCAGCAGTCCAGTCGGACAGGGTTATCAGCCCCAGCATTTT. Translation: CASSPVGQGYQPQHF.

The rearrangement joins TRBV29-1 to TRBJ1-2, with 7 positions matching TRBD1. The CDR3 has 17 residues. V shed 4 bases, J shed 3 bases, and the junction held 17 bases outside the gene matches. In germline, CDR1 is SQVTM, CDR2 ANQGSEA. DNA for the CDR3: TGCAGCGTTGCCCAACCTCAACCGGGACAGACTGACTATGGCTACACCTTC. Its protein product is CSVAQPQPGQTDYGYTF.

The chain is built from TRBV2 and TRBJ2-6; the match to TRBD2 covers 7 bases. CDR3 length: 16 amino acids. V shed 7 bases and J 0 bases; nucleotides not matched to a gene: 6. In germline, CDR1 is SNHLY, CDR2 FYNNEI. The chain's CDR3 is CASTLGGNSGANVLTF. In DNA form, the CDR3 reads TGTGCCAGCACCCTGGGGGGGAACTCTGGGGCCAACGTCCTGACTTTC.

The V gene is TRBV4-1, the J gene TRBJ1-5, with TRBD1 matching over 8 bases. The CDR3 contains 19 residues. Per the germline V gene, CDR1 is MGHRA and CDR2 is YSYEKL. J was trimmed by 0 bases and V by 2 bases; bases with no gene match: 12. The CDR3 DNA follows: TGCGCCAGCAGCCAAAACTCCGGGACAGGAGGATATAGCAATCAGCCCCAGCATTTT. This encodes CASSQNSGTGGYSNQPQHF.

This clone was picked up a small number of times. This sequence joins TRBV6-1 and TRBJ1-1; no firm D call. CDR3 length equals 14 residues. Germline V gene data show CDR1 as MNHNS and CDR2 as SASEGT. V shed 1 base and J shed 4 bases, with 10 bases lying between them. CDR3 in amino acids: CASSEGTAGTEAFF. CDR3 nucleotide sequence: TGTGCCAGCAGTGAAGGAACAGCGGGCACTGAAGCTTTCTTT.

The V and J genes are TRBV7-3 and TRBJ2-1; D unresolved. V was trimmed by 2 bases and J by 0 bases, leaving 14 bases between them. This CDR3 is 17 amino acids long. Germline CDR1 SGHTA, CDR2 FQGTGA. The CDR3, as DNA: TGTGCCAGCAGCTTATTTGGAGCCCCGAGCTCCTACAATGAGCAGTTCTTC. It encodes CASSLFGAPSSYNEQFF.

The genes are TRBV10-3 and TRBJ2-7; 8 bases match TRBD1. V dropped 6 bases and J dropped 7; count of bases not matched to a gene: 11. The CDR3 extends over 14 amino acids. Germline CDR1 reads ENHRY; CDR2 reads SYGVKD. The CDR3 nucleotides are TGTGCCATCAGGGGACAGGAAAGCGTCTGGGAGCAGTACTTC. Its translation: CAIRGQESVWEQYF.

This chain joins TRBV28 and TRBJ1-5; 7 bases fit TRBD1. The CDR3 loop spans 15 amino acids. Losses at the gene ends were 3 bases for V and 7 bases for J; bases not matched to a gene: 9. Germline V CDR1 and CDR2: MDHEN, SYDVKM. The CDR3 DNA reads TGTGCCAGCAGTTTGGGACAGACGACCCGGCAGCCCCAGCATTTT. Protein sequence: CASSLGQTTRQPQHF.

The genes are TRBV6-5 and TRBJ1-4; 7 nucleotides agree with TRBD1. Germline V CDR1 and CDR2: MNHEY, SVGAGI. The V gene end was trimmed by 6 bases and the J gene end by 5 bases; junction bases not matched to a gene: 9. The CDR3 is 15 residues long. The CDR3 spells CASSLQGSRNEKLFF. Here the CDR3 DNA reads TGTGCCAGCAGCTTACAGGGGTCCAGGAATGAAAAACTGTTTTTT.

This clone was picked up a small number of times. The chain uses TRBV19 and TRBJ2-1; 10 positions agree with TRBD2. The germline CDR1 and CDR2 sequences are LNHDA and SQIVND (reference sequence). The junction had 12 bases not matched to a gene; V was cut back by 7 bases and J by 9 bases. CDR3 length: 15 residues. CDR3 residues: CASIISGGESGEQFF. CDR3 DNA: TGTGCCAGTATTATCAGCGGGGGGGAGTCCGGTGAGCAGTTCTTC.

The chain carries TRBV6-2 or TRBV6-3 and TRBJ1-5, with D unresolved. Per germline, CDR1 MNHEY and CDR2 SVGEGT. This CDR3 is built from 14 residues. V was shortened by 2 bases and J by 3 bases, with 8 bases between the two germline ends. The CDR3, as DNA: TGTGCCAGCAGTTACGGAGGGTACAATCAGCCCCAGCATTTT. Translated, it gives CASSYGGYNQPQHF.

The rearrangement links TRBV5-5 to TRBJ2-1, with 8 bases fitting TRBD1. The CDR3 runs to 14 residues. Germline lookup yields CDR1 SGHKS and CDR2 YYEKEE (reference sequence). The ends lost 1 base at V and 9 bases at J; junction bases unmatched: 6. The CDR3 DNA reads TGTGCCAGCAGCTTGCCAGGGGGCAAAATTGAGCAGTTCTTC. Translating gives CASSLPGGKIEQFF.

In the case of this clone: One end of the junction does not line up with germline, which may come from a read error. The CDR3 region has the DNA TGTGCTAGCAGCCCCGGGACAGGGATCAGCAATGAGCAGTTCTTC. Its protein product is CASSPGTGISNEQFF. The rearrangement links TRBV7-7 to TRBJ2-1; 9 positions agree with TRBD1. CDR1 and CDR2 (germline): SSHAT, FNYEAQ (reference sequence). The CDR3 is made up of 15 amino acids.

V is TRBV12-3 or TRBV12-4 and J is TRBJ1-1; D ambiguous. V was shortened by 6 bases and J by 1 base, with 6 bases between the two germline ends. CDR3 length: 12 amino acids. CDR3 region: CASSPWNTEAFF. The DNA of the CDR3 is TGTGCCAGCAGCCCCTGGAACACTGAAGCTTTCTTT.

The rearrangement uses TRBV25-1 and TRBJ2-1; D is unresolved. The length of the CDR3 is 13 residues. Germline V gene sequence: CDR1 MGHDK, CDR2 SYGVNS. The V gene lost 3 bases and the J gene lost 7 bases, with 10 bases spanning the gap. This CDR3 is CASSDSVVNEQFF. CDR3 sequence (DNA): TGTGCCAGCAGTGACTCAGTGGTGAATGAGCAGTTCTTC.

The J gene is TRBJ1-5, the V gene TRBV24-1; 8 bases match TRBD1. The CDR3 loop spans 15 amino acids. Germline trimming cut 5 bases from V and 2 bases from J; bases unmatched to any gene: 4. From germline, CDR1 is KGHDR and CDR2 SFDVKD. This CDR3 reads CATSGTGGGNQPQHF. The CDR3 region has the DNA TGTGCCACCAGTGGTACAGGGGGTGGCAATCAGCCCCAGCATTTT.

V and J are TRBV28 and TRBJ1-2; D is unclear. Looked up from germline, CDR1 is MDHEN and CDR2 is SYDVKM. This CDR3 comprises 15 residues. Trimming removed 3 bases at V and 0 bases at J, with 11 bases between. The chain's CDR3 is CASSFVGAANYGYTF. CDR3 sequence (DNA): TGTGCCAGCAGTTTTGTGGGCGCCGCTAACTATGGCTACACCTTC.

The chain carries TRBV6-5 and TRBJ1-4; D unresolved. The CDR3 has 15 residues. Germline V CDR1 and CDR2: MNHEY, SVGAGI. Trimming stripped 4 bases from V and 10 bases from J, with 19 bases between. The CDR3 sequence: CASSSEGAGEGKLFF. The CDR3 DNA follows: TGTGCCAGCAGTTCAGAGGGCGCGGGTGAGGGAAAACTGTTTTTT.

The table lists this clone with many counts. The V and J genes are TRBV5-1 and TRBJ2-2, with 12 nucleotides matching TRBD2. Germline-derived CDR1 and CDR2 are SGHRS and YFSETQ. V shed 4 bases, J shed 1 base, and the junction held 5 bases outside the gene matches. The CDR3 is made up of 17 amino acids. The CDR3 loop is CASSGGLAGLNTGELFF. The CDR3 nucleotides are TGCGCCAGCAGCGGCGGACTAGCGGGGCTGAACACCGGGGAGCTGTTTTTT. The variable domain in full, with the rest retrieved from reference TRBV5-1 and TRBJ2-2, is KAGVTQTPRYLIKTRGQQVTLSCSPISGHRSVSWYQQTPGQGLQFLFEYFSETQRNKGNFPGRFSGRQFSNSRSEMNVSTLELGDSALYLCASSGGLAGLNTGELFFGEGSRLTVL.

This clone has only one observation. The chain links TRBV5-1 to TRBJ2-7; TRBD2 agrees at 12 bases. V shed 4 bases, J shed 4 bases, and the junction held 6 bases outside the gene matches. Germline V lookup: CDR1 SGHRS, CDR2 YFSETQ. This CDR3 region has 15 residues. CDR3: CASSLRLAGEYEQYF. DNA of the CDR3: TGCGCCAGCAGCCTTCGACTAGCGGGAGAGTACGAGCAGTACTTC.

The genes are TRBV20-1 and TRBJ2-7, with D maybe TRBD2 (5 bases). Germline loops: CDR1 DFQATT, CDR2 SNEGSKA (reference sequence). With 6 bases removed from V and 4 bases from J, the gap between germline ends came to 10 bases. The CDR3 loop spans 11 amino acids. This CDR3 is CSAPRRYEQYF. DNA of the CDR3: TGCAGTGCCCCCCGGAGGTACGAGCAGTACTTC.